There are many counts of the clone carrying this TCR beta chain. Its specificity is not known. The data are from a study of human T cells and chemical hapten exposure. The study, taken as a whole, reports: Expanded TCRs formed significantly more large CDR3 similarity clusters than controls.

Time point given: pre-sensitization, week 0. As for treatment: therapeutic diphenylcyclopropenone sensitization with weekly scalp DPC. The CDR3 is 14 residues long. The germline CDR1 and CDR2 sequences are WNHNN and SYGVQD (reference sequence). With 8 bases removed from V and 1 base from J, the gap between germline ends came to 14 bases. TCRdb recomputed calls from the RACE reads with MiXCR, one row per CDR3 protein. This table has 300,000 to 450,000 distinct CDR3 sequences, roughly 5.3% appearing once. V and J are TRBV10-1 and TRBJ2-5; perhaps TRBD2 as D (5 bases). The specimen comprised whole blood, sampled in connection with sensitization to the hapten diphenylcyclopropenone (DPC). This TCR came from a woman between 45 and 65 years old with alopecia areata. Some clones in this sample may be carry-over from other donors' samples. CDR3 sequence reads: CASAGRGPQETQYF. CDR3 sequence (DNA): TGCGCCAGCGCAGGCCGCGGGCCCCAAGAGACCCAGTACTTC.